The 16 T cell receptor beta chains given below trace back to one sample, sequenced in a study of T cell responses to AZD1222 COVID-19 vaccine. TCRdb keeps only in-frame clones here, not all; method: immunoSEQ multiplex PCR. The sample consists of 150,000 or so clones, roughly 87% of them appearing once. Sequenced here: peripheral blood, sampled 28 days after the second AZD1222 dose. The receptors originated from an adult who received the AZD1222 COVID-19 vaccine.

The genes are TRBV7-7 and TRBJ1-3, with unresolved D. The CDR3 runs to 15 residues. V lost 4 bases to trimming and J lost 2 bases, with 12 bases between them. Germline assignment: CDR1 SSHAT and CDR2 FNYEAQ (reference sequence). The CDR3: CASSSDFGPGNTIYF. The DNA for the CDR3 is TGTGCCAGCAGCTCCGACTTCGGACCTGGAAACACCATATATTTT. The entire variable domain, with the rest obtained from reference TRBV7-7 and TRBJ1-3, is as follows: GAGVSQSPRYKVTKRGQDVTLRCDPISSHATLYWYQQALGQGPEFLTYFNYEAQPDKSGLPSDRFSAERPEGSISTLTIQRTEQRDSAMYRCASSSDFGPGNTIYFGEGSWLTVV.

Notes on this clone: Germline and junction disagree at one end, which may indicate a read error. This sequence joins TRBV18 and TRBJ1-4, with unresolved D. The CDR3 is made up of 13 amino acids. Germline V gene lookup returns CDR1 KGHSH and CDR2 LQKENI. In DNA form, the CDR3 reads TGTGCCAGCTCCCTTGACTTGGGTGAAAAGCTGTTTTTT. This sequence encodes CASSLDLGEKLFF. Supplemented by reference TRBV18 and TRBJ1-4, the full variable domain reads NAGVMQNPRHLVRRRGQEARLRCSPMKGHSHVYWYRQLPEEGLKFMVYLQKENIIDESGMPKERFSAEFPKEGPSILRIQQVVRGDSAAYFCASSLDLGEKLFFGSGTQLSVL.

V and J are TRBV6-5 and TRBJ2-3; D is unclear. CDR1 is MNHEY, CDR2 SVGAGI, per germline. Between the trimmed V and J ends, which lost 6 bases and 2 bases, there was a span of 3 bases. The CDR3 spans 11 residues. The CDR3 reads CASRNTDTQYF. DNA of the CDR3: TGTGCCAGCAGAAACACAGATACGCAGTATTTT.

The gene calls are TRBV10-3 and TRBJ1-6, with TRBD1 as a possible D gene (6 bases). The CDR3 covers 14 residues. Trimming shortened V by 4 bases and J by 8 bases, and 12 bases separated the two germline ends. Per the germline V gene, CDR1 is ENHRY and CDR2 is SYGVKD. CDR3 coding DNA: TGTGCCATCAGTGTCGGGGGCGGGGATTCACCCCTCCACTTT. Its protein is CAISVGGGDSPLHF.

The chain links TRBV28 to TRBJ1-2, with D unresolved. Trimming pared 5 bases from V and 5 bases from J, leaving 9 bases between. Germline lookup yields CDR1 MDHEN and CDR2 SYDVKM. This CDR3 contains 12 residues. CDR3 nucleotides: TGTGCCAGCAGTCCCCCGGGGTATGGCTACACCTTC. Translating gives CASSPPGYGYTF.

The chain links TRBV11-3 to TRBJ2-3; 8 bases fit TRBD1. Germline V lookup: CDR1 SGHNT, CDR2 YENEEA. J lost 4 bases, V lost 4 bases, and 7 bases had no gene match. CDR3 length equals 15 residues. The CDR3 protein is CASSSFGQGSDTQYF. DNA of the CDR3: TGTGCCAGCAGCTCATTCGGACAGGGATCAGATACGCAGTATTTT.

A few counts support this clone. The chain is built from TRBV21-1 and TRBJ2-2; TRBD1, the D gene given by the table, was not confirmed from the DNA. TRBV21-1 is a pseudogene. The CDR3 loop spans 18 amino acids. The CDR3 here is CASSKVTDRERSTGELFF. DNA for the CDR3: TGTGCCAGCAGCAAAGTAACCGACAGGGAAAGGTCCACCGGGGAGCTGTTTTTT.

The chain has TRBV28 and TRBJ1-3; D is undetermined. Trimming took 3 bases from V and 7 from J, leaving 4 bases between them. CDR3 length: 11 residues. Germline loops: CDR1 MDHEN, CDR2 SYDVKM. DNA of the CDR3: TGTGCCAGCAGTTTCGGGAACACCATATATTTT. Translation gives CASSFGNTIYF.

The chain employs TRBV6-5 and TRBJ1-2; 7 nucleotides agree with TRBD1. The germline CDR1 and CDR2 sequences are MNHEY and SVGAGI. The length of the CDR3 is 13 residues. V gave up 6 bases and J gave up 5 bases; unmatched junction bases: 6. The DNA of the CDR3 is TGTGCCAGCAGCTCACAGGGGCGGTATGGCTACACCTTC. It yields the protein CASSSQGRYGYTF.

This sequence joins TRBV10-1 and TRBJ2-3; 8 bases match TRBD2. This CDR3 has 17 amino acids. J was trimmed by 2 bases and V by 11 bases; bases with no gene match: 18. CDR1 and CDR2 (germline): WNHNN, SYGVQD (reference sequence). The CDR3 loop reads CAGTLFPRREDTDTQYF. CDR3 nucleotide sequence: TGCGCCGGCACATTGTTCCCTCGGCGGGAGGACACAGATACGCAGTATTTT.

J is TRBJ1-6 and V is TRBV5-1; tentative D call: TRBD1 (6 bases). CDR3 size: 16 residues. Germline V gives CDR1 SGHRS, CDR2 YFSETQ. The V end was cut by 4 bases, the J end by 0 bases, with 11 bases between. The CDR3 nucleotides are TGCGCCAGCAGCAAAGACAGGAGCTCCTATAATTCACCCCTCCACTTT. It is translated as CASSKDRSSYNSPLHF. Full variable domain (remainder filled in from reference TRBV5-1 and TRBJ1-6): KAGVTQTPRYLIKTRGQQVTLSCSPISGHRSVSWYQQTPGQGLQFLFEYFSETQRNKGNFPGRFSGRQFSNSRSEMNVSTLELGDSALYLCASSKDRSSYNSPLHFGNGTRLTVT.

The V call is TRBV7-3, the J call TRBJ2-3; either TRBD1 or TRBD2 may fit D (5 bases each). V lost 5 bases and J lost 2, with 11 bases in between. Germline CDR1 is SGHTA and CDR2 is FQGTGA. The CDR3 runs 14 residues. The CDR3 DNA sequence: TGTGCCAGCAGCCTGGGGGAGTACACAGATACGCAGTATTTT. It codes for CASSLGEYTDTQYF.

The chain is built from TRBV6-6 and TRBJ1-2, with TRBD1 matching 7 bases. The V and J ends lost 5 bases and 0 bases, in that order; junction bases with no gene match: 15. The CDR3 is 18 amino acids. CDR1 MNHNY and CDR2 SVGAGI come from the germline V gene (reference sequence). The CDR3 DNA is TGTGCCAGCAGTCTATACTTCGGACAGGACCGATCTAACTATGGCTACACCTTC. Translation gives CASSLYFGQDRSNYGYTF.

This sequence joins TRBV19 and TRBJ1-3; TRBD1 is a possible D gene (6 bases). Germline V CDR1 and CDR2: LNHDA, SQIVND (reference sequence). V lost 6 bases and J 0 bases, leaving 9 bases between the germline ends. This CDR3 region has 14 residues. The CDR3 DNA reads as TGTGCCAGTAGAGAGGGACACTCTGGAAACACCATATATTTT. Its translation is CASREGHSGNTIYF.

The chain couples TRBV23-1 to TRBJ1-4; D unresolved. TRBV23-1 has ORF status, its function being uncertain. There are 20 residues in the CDR3. The V gene lost 6 bases and the J gene lost 0 bases, with 26 bases spanning the gap. The CDR3 sequence: CASSLKAGTKTIATNEKLFF. DNA for the CDR3: TGCGCCAGCAGCCTCAAAGCGGGCACCAAGACGATTGCAACTAATGAAAAACTGTTTTTT.

This chain links TRBV29-1 with TRBJ1-4, with a weak D call TRBD1 (5 bases). Germline V gene lookup returns CDR1 SQVTM and CDR2 ANQGSEA. This CDR3 has 13 residues. CDR3 bases: TGCAGTCTGCCCCGGACAAGGAAGGAAAAACTGTTTTTT. This translates into CSLPRTRKEKLFF.